These T cell receptor beta chains were read from a single sample in a study of cytomegalovirus exposure and HLA in healthy donors. This table comes from immunoSEQ multiplex PCR, and its TCRdb copy is limited to in-frame clones, with some not included. The table lists around 80,000 clones, 85% to 95% of them singletons. The sample was PBMCs. The receptors shown here come from a young woman in good health and CMV-seronegative. Each CDR3 is given with its conserved first and last residue. D genes are given only for firm matches. Clone size appears in some rows only: once, few, many, or a class for an expanded clone.

J gene | D gene | clone size | V gene | CDR3 protein | CDR3 DNA
TRBJ2-7 | - | - | TRBV12-2 | CASRLTSGSYEQYF | TGTGCAAGTCGCCTAACTAGCGGGAGCTACGAGCAGTACTTC
TRBJ1-1 | - | - | TRBV4-3 | CASSHLGQLDTEAFF | TGCGCCAGCAGCCACCTCGGACAGCTGGACACTGAAGCTTTCTTT
TRBJ1-1 | - | - | TRBV6-5 | CASSRANTEAFF | TGTGCCAGCTCCAGGGCGAACACTGAAGCTTTCTTT
TRBJ1-4 | TRBD1 | - | TRBV7-2 | CASSLLDRVDEKLFF | TGTGCCAGCAGCTTATTGGACAGGGTGGACGAAAAACTGTTTTTT
TRBJ1-2 | - | - | TRBV7-2 | CASSGRGTRHYGYTF | TGTGCCAGCAGCGGGAGGGGAACCAGGCACTATGGCTACACCTTC
TRBJ2-1 | - | once | TRBV18 | CASSPRADNEQFF | TGTGCCAGCTCACCACGGGCTGACAATGAGCAGTTCTTC
TRBJ2-7 | TRBD1 | - | TRBV28 | CASRGGGQGPYEQYF | TGTGCCAGCAGGGGCGGGGGACAGGGACCCTACGAGCAGTACTTC
TRBJ1-1 | TRBD1 | - | TRBV7-2 | CASSQQGQGLTEAFF | TGTGCCAGCAGCCAACAGGGACAGGGACTAACTGAAGCTTTCTTT
TRBJ2-1 | - | - | TRBV7-2 | CASSLSRSDNEQFF | TGTGCCAGCAGCCTGAGCCGTAGCGACAATGAGCAGTTCTTC
TRBJ2-7 | TRBD1 | - | TRBV4-3 | CASSQVGRGNYEQYF | TGCGCCAGCAGCCAAGTGGGCAGGGGGAACTACGAGCAGTACTTC
TRBJ2-5 | - | - | TRBV7-2 | CASSPKSGRETQYF | TGTGCCAGCAGCCCTAAGTCGGGGAGAGAGACCCAGTACTTC
TRBJ2-1 | - | - | TRBV19 | CASSIQGSYNEQFF | TGTGCCAGTAGTATACAGGGCAGCTACAATGAGCAGTTCTTC
TRBJ1-1 | - | - | TRBV6-1 | CATDRALGDTEAFF | TGTGCCACCGACCGAGCGTTAGGGGACACTGAAGCTTTCTTT
TRBJ1-1 | TRBD1 | - | TRBV28 | CASSLSGQAEAFF | TGTGCCAGCAGTTTATCCGGACAGGCTGAAGCTTTCTTT
TRBJ2-1 | TRBD1 | - | TRBV2 | CASRSGTGRTEQFF | TGTGCCAGCAGATCCGGGACAGGGAGAACTGAGCAGTTCTTC
TRBJ2-3 | TRBD2 | - | TRBV5-8 | CASSLAGTSGDTQYF | TGTGCCAGCAGCTTGGCGGGGACTAGCGGCGATACGCAGTATTTT
TRBJ2-5 | TRBD1 | - | TRBV7-2 | CASSLTGLQETQYF | TGTGCCAGCAGCTTGACAGGGCTCCAAGAGACCCAGTACTTC
TRBJ2-7 | - | medium-sized | TRBV28 | CASSWARDREQYF | TGTGCCAGCAGTTGGGCGCGGGATAGGGAGCAGTACTTC
TRBJ2-5 | - | - | TRBV11-2 | CASSSFLGGETQYF | TGTGCCAGCAGCTCCTTTCTCGGGGGTGAGACCCAGTACTTC
TRBJ2-7 | TRBD1 | - | TRBV5-1 | CASSSDRVDSQYF | TGCGCCAGCAGCTCGGACAGGGTAGATTCGCAGTACTTC
TRBJ2-3 | - | - | TRBV27 | CASSLSGSTDTQYF | TGTGCCAGCAGTTTATCCGGGAGCACAGATACGCAGTATTTT
TRBJ1-5 | - | once | TRBV27 | CASSPRAVAAVTFNQPQHF | TGTGCCAGCAGTCCCCGAGCGGTGGCGGCAGTTACTTTCAATCAGCCCCAGCATTTT
TRBJ1-2 | TRBD1 | - | TRBV6-1 | CASSQGQSAYGYTF | TGTGCCAGCTCACAGGGACAGTCGGCCTATGGCTACACCTTC
TRBJ1-1 | - | once | TRBV5-4 | CASSPPRGGNTEAFF | TGTGCCAGCAGCCCCCCCCGGGGGGGGAACACTGAAGCTTTCTTT
TRBJ2-3 | TRBD2 | - | TRBV19 | CASSISGRAYEIGDTQYF | TGTGCCAGTAGTATCAGCGGGAGGGCGTATGAAATTGGGGATACGCAGTATTTT
TRBJ1-1 | - | - | TRBV10-2 | CASRQSGTTGTEAFF | TGCGCCAGCAGACAATCCGGGACTACGGGCACTGAAGCTTTCTTT
TRBJ2-4 | - | - | TRBV18 | CASSPPPGAKNIQYF | TGTGCCAGCTCACCCCCCCCCGGGGCCAAAAACATTCAGTACTTC
TRBJ2-5 | - | - | TRBV5-1 | CASSLARVEATQYF | TGCGCCAGCAGCTTGGCCCGGGTGGAAGCGACCCAGTACTTC
TRBJ1-1 | - | - | TRBV19 | CASSPSGGVTEAFF | TGTGCCAGTAGCCCCTCGGGAGGGGTCACTGAAGCTTTCTTT
TRBJ1-4 | - | - | TRBV5-1 | CASSATGPLGEKLFF | TGCGCCAGCAGCGCCACAGGGCCGTTAGGAGAAAAACTGTTTTTT
TRBJ2-5 | TRBD1 | - | TRBV5-1 | CASSTTGEETQYF | TGCGCCAGCAGCACAACAGGGGAAGAGACCCAGTACTTC
TRBJ1-1 | - | - | TRBV5-1 | CASSILAGANTEAFF | TGCGCCAGCAGCATCCTAGCGGGAGCGAACACTGAAGCTTTCTTT
TRBJ1-2 | - | - | TRBV19 | CASSSTGPPYGYTF | TGTGCCAGTAGTAGCACAGGGCCCCCCTATGGCTACACCTTC
TRBJ2-1 | TRBD1 | - | TRBV19 | CASGMDRGGEQFF | TGTGCCAGTGGGATGGACAGGGGGGGCGAGCAGTTCTTC
TRBJ2-2 | - | - | TRBV9 | CASSASEGTGELFF | TGTGCCAGCAGCGCCAGCGAAGGCACCGGGGAGCTGTTTTTT
TRBJ2-5 | - | - | TRBV5-1 | CASSLVEALYQETQYF | TGCGCCAGCAGCTTGGTCGAGGCGTTGTACCAAGAGACCCAGTACTTC
TRBJ2-7 | TRBD1 | - | TRBV7-8 | CASSLADRVHEQYF | TGTGCCAGCAGCTTAGCAGACAGGGTCCACGAGCAGTACTTC
TRBJ2-7 | - | - | TRBV21-1 | CASSKAGRDEQYF | TGTGCCAGCAGCAAAGCGGGCAGGGACGAGCAGTACTTC
TRBJ2-3 | TRBD1 | - | TRBV28 | CASSSSSGTGTSDTQYF | TGTGCCAGCAGTTCAAGTTCCGGGACAGGGACCTCAGATACGCAGTATTTT
TRBJ2-1 | - | once | TRBV11-3 | CASSPGTGVGEQFF | TGTGCCAGCAGCCCCGGGACTGGGGTAGGTGAGCAGTTCTTC
TRBJ1-4 | TRBD1 | - | TRBV5-1 | CASSSRQGSNEKLFF | TGCGCCAGCAGCTCTCGACAGGGCTCTAATGAAAAACTGTTTTTT
TRBJ2-7 | - | - | TRBV6-5 | CASRYYRDSGYEQYF | TGTGCCAGCAGATACTACCGGGACTCAGGGTACGAGCAGTACTTC
TRBJ1-4 | TRBD1 | - | TRBV7-8 | CASSLQGAFEKLFF | TGTGCCAGCAGCTTACAGGGGGCTTTTGAAAAACTGTTTTTT
TRBJ2-1 | - | once | TRBV25-1 | CASSELGAYNEQFF | TGTGCCAGCAGTGAACTAGGCGCCTACAATGAGCAGTTCTTC
TRBJ2-7 | - | - | TRBV5-1 | CASQDSPANEQYF | TGCGCCAGCCAAGACAGTCCGGCAAACGAGCAGTACTTC